The entry below gives a single T cell receptor beta chain sequence along with its context. Its matching antigen is unknown. Libraries used about 18,000 to 1,000,000 sorted naive CD8 T cells and 10%, 30% or 50% RNA input. The data belong to a study of molecular identifiers for immune sequencing clone quantification. Study-level points and caveats: The share of molecules held by clones above 20 RNA copies was over 97% in effector cells and under 1% in naive cells. Molecules of identical TCR sharing a barcode could underestimate highly expanded clone sizes.

Germline V gives CDR1 MDHEN, CDR2 SYDVKM. The CDR3 spans 21 residues. After removal of 3 bases from V and 2 bases from J, the junction contained 18 bases not matched to a gene. It was with previously described methods and listed TCR primers that bulk TCR libraries were made. TCRdb recomputed calls from the PCR reads with MiXCR, one row per CDR3 protein. The sample includes approximately 680,000 distinct CDR3 sequences, about 25% of them seen just once. Sample: naive CD8+ T cells from blood, with Jurkat cell RNA spiked in. Subset in this sample: FACS-sorted CD8+CD4-CCR7+CD45RA+ naive T cells. This clonotype originated in a human donor in good health. Some libraries in this study had Jurkat cell RNA spiked in. V gene TRBV28 combines with J gene TRBJ2-1, with 11 nucleotides matching TRBD1. The CDR3 loop is CASSFPWTGGEEGQAYNEQFF. The CDR3 region has the DNA TGTGCCAGCAGTTTCCCTTGGACAGGGGGCGAGGAGGGGCAGGCCTACAATGAGCAGTTCTTC.